This entry lists 20 T cell receptor beta chains sequenced from one sample in a study of blood T cells in healthy people across ages. A second PCR, run for about 6 to 11 cycles, used a sample-barcoded 5' primer plus a J-beta primer mix. TCRdb reprocessed the 5' RACE reads with MiXCR, giving one entry per CDR3 protein. The profile shows around 1,700,000 distinct CDR3 sequences, about 28% of them singletons. The sample was blood. All receptors come from a woman under 40 in good health.

This clonotype was seen more than once but under ten times. The chain employs TRBV20-1 and TRBJ2-1; D unresolved. CDR1 is DFQATT and CDR2 is SNEGSKA in the germline V gene (reference sequence). The CDR3 runs 13 residues. V was trimmed by 6 bases and J by 0 bases, leaving 9 bases between them. As DNA, the CDR3 is TGCAGTGCCGAGAGGAGCTCCTACAATGAGCAGTTCTTC. Protein sequence: CSAERSSYNEQFF.

The chain recombines TRBV20-1 with TRBJ1-1; D is possibly TRBD1 (5 bases). The germline CDR1 and CDR2 sequences are DFQATT and SNEGSKA (reference sequence). The CDR3 consists of 12 residues. The V end was cut by 4 bases, the J end by 4 bases, with 10 bases between. As DNA, the CDR3 is TGCAGTGCTAAGTCAGGGCCCACTGAAGCTTTCTTT. It encodes CSAKSGPTEAFF.

V is TRBV12-3 or TRBV12-4 and J is TRBJ2-7, with a tentative D call TRBD2 (6 bases). The CDR3 covers 13 residues. The germline V and J ends were trimmed by 7 bases and 1 base, with 11 bases remaining between them. The chain's CDR3 is CASNSGGSYEQYF. As DNA, the CDR3 is TGTGCCAGCAACTCCGGGGGTTCCTACGAGCAGTACTTC.

This clonotype was observed a few times. A much larger clone lies one base from this, so it may be a read error. This chain joins TRBV6-6 and TRBJ2-5; D not resolved. The J call may not be correct, given that the DNA end is closer to TRBJ2-1. This CDR3 has 14 amino acids. The germline V gene has CDR1 MNHNY and CDR2 SVGAGI (reference sequence). The CDR3: CASSYSGSQETQFF. CDR3 coding DNA: TGTGCCAGCAGTTACTCGGGCAGCCAAGAGACCCAGTTCTTC.

This clonotype showed up just a few times. The V call is TRBV7-2, the J call TRBJ2-5; D is possibly TRBD1 (5 bases). Germline CDR1 reads SGHTA; CDR2 reads FQGNSA. V lost 0 bases, J lost 6 bases, and 11 bases lay in between. CDR3 length: 14 amino acids. The CDR3 protein is CASSLAGAGQTQYF. Written as DNA, the CDR3 is TGTGCCAGCAGCTTAGCAGGGGCTGGTCAGACCCAGTACTTC.

This clonotype has just a few counts. The chain combines TRBV7-9 with TRBJ2-7, with D possibly being TRBD2 (6 bases). There are 16 residues in the CDR3. Germline V CDR1 and CDR2: SEHNR, FQNEAQ (reference sequence). The ends were cut back, 4 bases at V and 2 bases at J, with 18 bases in the middle. The CDR3 here is CASSSGTAGTTYEQYF. Here the CDR3 DNA reads TGTGCCAGCAGCTCCGGGACGGCGGGAACAACCTACGAGCAGTACTTC.

This chain connects TRBV5-1 to TRBJ1-6; 10 nucleotides align to TRBD1. The V gene end was trimmed by 7 bases and the J gene end by 10 bases; junction bases not matched to a gene: 8. The CDR3 runs 14 residues. Germline V lookup: CDR1 SGHRS, CDR2 YFSETQ. Written as DNA, the CDR3 is TGCGCCAGCGGCTCCGGGACAGGGGACTCACCCCTCCACTTT. This encodes CASGSGTGDSPLHF.

A note on this clonotype: A read error may be the cause here, since a much bigger clone is one base away. The chain recombines TRBV6-2 or TRBV6-3 with TRBJ1-2, with D perhaps TRBD1 (5 bases). This CDR3 is built from 11 residues. Germline CDR1 and CDR2: MNHEY and SVGEGT. Here the CDR3 reads CASSRGYDYTF. CDR3 nucleotide sequence: TGTGCCAGCAGTCGGGGCTATGACTACACCTTC.

This clonotype appeared once. This chain uses TRBV27 with TRBJ2-6; 11 bases are a match to TRBD1. J lost 0 bases, V lost 0 bases, and 4 bases had no gene match. The CDR3 spans 19 residues. CDR1 and CDR2 (germline): MNHEY, SMNVEV (reference sequence). CDR3 amino acids: CASSLSRGTGGSGANVLTF. The CDR3 nucleotides are TGTGCCAGCAGTTTATCAAGGGGGACAGGGGGCTCTGGGGCCAACGTCCTGACTTTC.

This clonotype was found a few times. The CDR3 DNA reads TGCGCCAGCAGCCAAGAGAAAGGGACAGCTGAGCAGTTCTTC. This codes for CASSQEKGTAEQFF. The chain combines TRBV4-3 with TRBJ2-1, with TRBD1 identical over 7 bases. Germline lookup yields CDR1 LGHNA and CDR2 YSLEER. The CDR3 is 14 residues long. V trimming: 0 bases; J trimming: 9 bases; junction bases outside the gene matches: 5.

To note about this clonotype: With a much larger clone just one base away, this may be a read error. No conserved phenylalanine or tryptophan is present at the end of the CDR3, so a read error is the likely explanation. The chain carries TRBV6-1 and TRBJ2-5; D not certain. The V end lost 2 bases, the J end lost 3 bases, and 7 bases lay between the germline ends. CDR1 is MNHNS, CDR2 SASEGT, per germline. The CDR3 totals 13 residues. The CDR3 loop is CASSETYKETQYL. The CDR3 nucleotides read TGTGCCAGCAGTGAAACCTACAAAGAGACCCAGTACTTA.

The chain has TRBV7-2 and TRBJ2-5, with 12 bases matching TRBD2. Per germline, CDR1 SGHTA and CDR2 FQGNSA. The junction had 12 bases not matched to a gene; V was cut back by 2 bases and J by 11 bases. CDR3 size: 16 residues. CDR3 in DNA: TGTGCCAGCAGCTTAAGGACTAGCGGGACACTCTACGGGCAGTACTTC. It codes for CASSLRTSGTLYGQYF.

This clonotype turned up a few times. The rearrangement links TRBV5-6 to TRBJ2-4, with 8 positions matching TRBD1. Germline V gene sequence: CDR1 SGHDT, CDR2 YYEEEE. The CDR3 runs 15 residues. V was pared by 4 bases and J by 9 bases, with 12 bases of the junction left unmatched. CDR3 DNA sequence: TGTGCCAGCAGCGTAGGGACAGGTGATCGCGGCATTCAGTACTTC. The encoded protein is CASSVGTGDRGIQYF.

This clonotype showed up just a few times. This could be a read error, since a much larger clone is one nucleotide away. This sequence joins TRBV25-1 and TRBJ2-7, with 10 bases that match TRBD2. Looked up from germline, CDR1 is MGHDK and CDR2 is SYGVNS. Losses at the gene ends were 2 bases for V and 0 bases for J; bases not matched to a gene: 10. The CDR3 has 18 residues. The CDR3 nucleotides are TGTGCCAGCAGTGAAGAGCTAGCGGGAGCAAGGAACTCCTACGAGCAGTACTTC. Protein product: CASSEELAGARNSYEQYF.

This clonotype was counted ten times or more. This chain connects TRBV20-1 to TRBJ2-6; 10 bases line up with TRBD1. The V gene end was trimmed by 3 bases and the J gene end by 1 base; junction bases not matched to a gene: 3. This CDR3 region has 16 residues. Germline V gene lookup returns CDR1 DFQATT and CDR2 SNEGSKA (reference sequence). This CDR3 reads CSARGQGISGANVLTF. DNA of the CDR3: TGCAGTGCTAGGGGACAGGGGATATCTGGGGCCAACGTCCTGACTTTC.

The CDR3 reads CASSDREIHGYTF. The DNA for the CDR3 is TGTGCCAGCAGCGACAGGGAGATTCATGGCTACACCTTC. V is TRBV3-1 and J is TRBJ1-2; 7 bases agree with TRBD1. Germline V lookup: CDR1 LGHDT, CDR2 YNNKEL (reference sequence). The CDR3 runs 13 residues. With 5 bases clipped from V and 6 bases from J, the junction kept 6 bases outside the gene matches.

This clonotype was counted many times. The chain carries TRBV12-3 or TRBV12-4 and TRBJ1-1; D remains unclear. The CDR3 contains 12 residues. The V and J ends lost 4 bases and 4 bases respectively, with 7 bases between them. CDR3 amino acids: CASSSPRTEAFF. CDR3 coding DNA: TGTGCCAGCAGTTCCCCCCGCACTGAAGCTTTCTTT.

This clonotype turned up a few times. The chain joins TRBV30 to TRBJ2-1; 11 bases align to TRBD2. CDR1 is GTSNPN, CDR2 SVGIG, per germline (reference sequence). The CDR3 contains 13 residues. Unmatched junction bases numbered 4, after V lost 3 bases and J lost 9 bases. The CDR3 sequence is CAWRLAGGGEQFF. As DNA, the CDR3 is TGTGCCTGGAGGCTAGCGGGAGGAGGTGAGCAGTTCTTC.

In its sample, this clonotype was seen many times. The chain uses TRBV24-1 and TRBJ2-7; D unclear. Trimming left V 5 bases short and J 6 bases short, with 10 bases between. Germline loops: CDR1 KGHDR, CDR2 SFDVKD. The CDR3 length is 12 residues. CDR3 protein: CATSAGFGEQYF. CDR3 sequence (DNA): TGTGCCACCAGTGCGGGTTTCGGCGAGCAGTACTTC.

For this clonotype: A junction end diverges from the germline sequence, so it may reflect a read error. The DNA for the CDR3 is TGCAGTGCGCCTCCGGGGGGAGCGAGCACAGATGCGCAGTATTTT. Translating it yields CSAPPGGASTDAQYF. The rearrangement joins TRBV20-1 to TRBJ2-3; 7 bases agree with TRBD2. The CDR3 is made up of 15 amino acids. From germline, CDR1 is DFQATT and CDR2 SNEGSKA (reference sequence).